The present T cell receptor beta chain was sequenced within a study of blood T cell repertoires in COVID-19. Study context: COVID-19 samples from acute and convalescent phases originated in the United States, Italy and Spain. The analysed material was cDNA or gDNA that came from T cells, B-cell-depleted T cells, or PBMCs.

How the authors handled the data: Estimation of nucleated cell counts relied on the amplification of reference gene primers. The method was immunoSEQ multiplex PCR; TCRdb's version includes in-frame clones alone and lacks a portion of them. V, J and clone size are those of that table, while D and trimming were read from the DNA. The sample includes around 270,000 clones, 65% to 90% seen only once; the top ten take roughly 2%. The length of the CDR3 is 14 residues. Deletions cut 4 bases from V and 2 bases from J, with 12 bases between. Germline V gene sequence: CDR1 SGHVS, CDR2 FQNEAQ. The sample comprised peripheral blood. This chain uses TRBV7-8 with TRBJ2-7; D is perhaps TRBD1 (6 bases). This TCR was sampled from a man under 40 with active or convalescent COVID-19. CDR3 nucleotides: TGTGCCAGCAGCTCGACGACAGGACCCTACGAGCAGTACTTC. Its protein is CASSSTTGPYEQYF.